This T cell receptor (beta chain) was sequenced for a study of shared clonotypes between healthy human individuals. Clones were sequenced by immunoSEQ multiplex PCR, and TCRdb holds only the in-frame ones, with some missing. This sample has about 1.1 million clones, with about four fifths found just once. Findings and caveats of the study: Relative to clonotypes present in all four donors, those not shared had lower generation probabilities. Despite large depth, rarefaction showed incomplete sorted-subset sequencing.

This clone came up a few times. Its antigen is not known. Trimming cost V 0 bases and J 3 bases; bases outside gene matches: 8. CDR3 length: 17 residues. Per the germline V gene, CDR1 is LGHNA and CDR2 is YNFKEQ. This receptor was identified in a man between 18 and 29 years old in good health. Some clones in this sample may be carry-over from other donors' samples. The chain couples TRBV4-2 to TRBJ2-5, with 9 positions matching TRBD2. Source material: memory CD4+ T cells from PBMCs. Noted subset: CD45RA-negative fraction. The DNA for the CDR3 is TGTGCCAGCAGCCAAGAGAGCGGTGCTAGCGGGGAAGAGACCCAGTACTTC. It specifies CASSQESGASGEETQYF.